The rows below give T cell receptor beta chains drawn from one sample of a study of cytomegalovirus exposure and HLA in healthy donors. Profiled with immunoSEQ multiplex PCR; TCRdb holds only in-frame clones, not every one. The sample has about 48,000 clones. The specimen sequenced was PBMCs. Receptors were obtained from a male donor in good health and CMV-seropositive. Each CDR3 is given with its conserved first and last residue. D genes are given only for firm matches.

J: TRBJ2-5
V: TRBV7-9
D: TRBD1
CDR3: CASSMGQGVIGEQYF
DNA: TGTGCCAGCAGCATGGGACAGGGGGTGATTGGAGAGCAGTACTTC

J: TRBJ1-2
V: TRBV18
D: .
CDR3: CASSLRQIVGYTF
DNA: TGTGCCAGCTCCCTCCGACAGATTGTTGGCTACACCTTC

J: TRBJ2-7
V: TRBV27
D: TRBD1
CDR3: CASSLSGRGLLGEQYF
DNA: TGTGCCAGCAGTTTATCGGGCAGGGGGCTCTTAGGGGAGCAGTACTTC

J: TRBJ1-1
V: TRBV5-4
D: .
CDR3: CASSLGGRGMNTEAFF
DNA: TGTGCCAGCAGCTTGGGGGGCAGGGGTATGAACACTGAAGCTTTCTTT

J: TRBJ1-5
V: TRBV19
D: TRBD1
CDR3: CASSTRDRAEGNQPQHF
DNA: TGTGCCAGTAGTACCCGGGACAGGGCAGAGGGCAATCAGCCCCAGCATTTT

J: TRBJ1-4
V: TRBV4-3
D: .
CDR3: CASSQDHGRVGEKLFF
DNA: TGCGCCAGCAGCCAAGATCATGGCAGGGTGGGTGAAAAACTGTTTTTT

J: TRBJ1-2
V: TRBV2
D: .
CDR3: CASSGQKVGYTF
DNA: TGTGCCAGCAGTGGGCAGAAAGTAGGCTACACCTTC

J: TRBJ2-2
V: TRBV13
D: .
CDR3: CASSHGQGPTGELFF
DNA: TGTGCCAGCAGCCATGGGCAGGGGCCGACCGGGGAGCTGTTTTTT

J: TRBJ2-1
V: TRBV4-1
D: .
CDR3: CASSRGQYNEQFF
DNA: TGCGCCAGCAGCCGAGGACAGTACAATGAGCAGTTCTTC

J: TRBJ2-3
V: TRBV7-2
D: TRBD2
CDR3: CASSPSRSGGPSQYF
DNA: TGTGCCAGCAGCCCAAGTAGATCGGGGGGGCCCTCGCAGTATTTT